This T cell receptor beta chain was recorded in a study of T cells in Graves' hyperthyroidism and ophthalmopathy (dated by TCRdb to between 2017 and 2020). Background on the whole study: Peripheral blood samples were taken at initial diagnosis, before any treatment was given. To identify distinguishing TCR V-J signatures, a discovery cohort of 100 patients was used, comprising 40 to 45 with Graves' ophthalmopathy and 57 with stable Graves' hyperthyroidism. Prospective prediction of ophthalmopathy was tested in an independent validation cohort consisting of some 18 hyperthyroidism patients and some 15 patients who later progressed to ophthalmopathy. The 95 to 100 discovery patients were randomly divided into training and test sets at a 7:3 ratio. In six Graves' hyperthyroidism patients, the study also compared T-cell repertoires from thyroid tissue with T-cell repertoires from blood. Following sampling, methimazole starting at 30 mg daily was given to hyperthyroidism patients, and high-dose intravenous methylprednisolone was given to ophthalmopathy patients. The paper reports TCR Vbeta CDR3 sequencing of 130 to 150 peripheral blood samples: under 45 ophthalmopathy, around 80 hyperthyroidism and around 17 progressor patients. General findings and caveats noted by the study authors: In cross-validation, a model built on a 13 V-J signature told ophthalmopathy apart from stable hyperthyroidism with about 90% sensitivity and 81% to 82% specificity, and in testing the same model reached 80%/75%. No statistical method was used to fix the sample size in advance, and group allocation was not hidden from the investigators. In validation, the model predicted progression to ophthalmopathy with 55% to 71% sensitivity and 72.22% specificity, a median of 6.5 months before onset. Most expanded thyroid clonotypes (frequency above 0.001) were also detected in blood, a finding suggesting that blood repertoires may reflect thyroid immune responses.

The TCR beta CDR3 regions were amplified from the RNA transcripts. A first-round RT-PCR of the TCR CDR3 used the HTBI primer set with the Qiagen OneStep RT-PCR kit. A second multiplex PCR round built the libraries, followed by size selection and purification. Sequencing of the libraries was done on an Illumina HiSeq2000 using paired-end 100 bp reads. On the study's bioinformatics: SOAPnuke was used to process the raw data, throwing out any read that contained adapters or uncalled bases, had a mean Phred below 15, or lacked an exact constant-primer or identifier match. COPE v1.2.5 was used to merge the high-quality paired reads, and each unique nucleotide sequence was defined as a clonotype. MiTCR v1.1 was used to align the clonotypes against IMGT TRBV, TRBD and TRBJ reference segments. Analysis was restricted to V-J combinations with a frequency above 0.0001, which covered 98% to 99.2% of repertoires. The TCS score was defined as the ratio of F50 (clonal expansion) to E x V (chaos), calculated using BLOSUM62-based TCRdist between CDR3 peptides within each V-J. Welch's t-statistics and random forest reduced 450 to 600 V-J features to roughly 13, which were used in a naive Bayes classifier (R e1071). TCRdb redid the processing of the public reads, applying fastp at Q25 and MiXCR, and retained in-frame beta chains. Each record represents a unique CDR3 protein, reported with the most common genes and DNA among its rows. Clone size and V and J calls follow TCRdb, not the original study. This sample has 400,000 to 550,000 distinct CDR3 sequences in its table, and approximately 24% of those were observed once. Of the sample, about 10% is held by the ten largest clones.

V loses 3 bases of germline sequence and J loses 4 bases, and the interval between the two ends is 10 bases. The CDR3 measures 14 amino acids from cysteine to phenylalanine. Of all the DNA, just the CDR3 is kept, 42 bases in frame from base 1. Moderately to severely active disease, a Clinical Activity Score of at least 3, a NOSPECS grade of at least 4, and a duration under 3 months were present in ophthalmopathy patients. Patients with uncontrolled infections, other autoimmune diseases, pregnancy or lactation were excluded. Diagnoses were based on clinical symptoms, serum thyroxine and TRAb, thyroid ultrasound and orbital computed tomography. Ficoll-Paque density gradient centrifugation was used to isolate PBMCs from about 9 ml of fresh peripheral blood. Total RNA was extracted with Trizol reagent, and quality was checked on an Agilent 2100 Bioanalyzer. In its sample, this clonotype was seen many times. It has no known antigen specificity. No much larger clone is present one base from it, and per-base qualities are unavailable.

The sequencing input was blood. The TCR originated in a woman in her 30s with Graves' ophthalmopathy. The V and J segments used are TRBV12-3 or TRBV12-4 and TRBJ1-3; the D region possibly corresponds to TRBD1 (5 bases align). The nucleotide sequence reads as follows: TGTGCCAGCAGTTTTGCAGGGTGGGGAAACACCATATATTTT. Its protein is CASSFAGWGNTIYF.